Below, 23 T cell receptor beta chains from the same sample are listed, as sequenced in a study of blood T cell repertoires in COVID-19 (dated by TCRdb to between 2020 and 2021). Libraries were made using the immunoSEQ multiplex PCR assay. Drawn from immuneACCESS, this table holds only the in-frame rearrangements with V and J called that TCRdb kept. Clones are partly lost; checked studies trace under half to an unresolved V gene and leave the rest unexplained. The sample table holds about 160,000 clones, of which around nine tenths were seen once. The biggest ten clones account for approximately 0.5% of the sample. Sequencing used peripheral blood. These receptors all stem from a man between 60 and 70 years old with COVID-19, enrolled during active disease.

CDR3 region: CASGAVGEQYF. The CDR3 coding sequence is TGTGCCAGCGGCGCGGTCGGGGAGCAGTACTTC. This rearrangement joins TRBV12-3 or TRBV12-4 to TRBJ2-7; D ambiguous. V was clipped by 8 bases and J by 7 bases, with 12 bases between them. CDR3 length: 11 amino acids.

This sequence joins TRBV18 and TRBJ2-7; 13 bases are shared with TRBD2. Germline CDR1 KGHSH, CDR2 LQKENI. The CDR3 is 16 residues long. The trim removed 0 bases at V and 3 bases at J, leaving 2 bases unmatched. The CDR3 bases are TGTGCCAGCTCACCACCAAGGACTAGCGGGAGCTACGAGCAGTACTTC. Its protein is CASSPPRTSGSYEQYF.

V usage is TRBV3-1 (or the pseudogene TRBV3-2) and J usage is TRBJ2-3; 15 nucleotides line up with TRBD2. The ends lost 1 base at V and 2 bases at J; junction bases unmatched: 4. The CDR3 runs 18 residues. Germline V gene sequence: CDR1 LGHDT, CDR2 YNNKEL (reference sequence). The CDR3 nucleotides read TGTGCCAGCAGCCAAGGGGGACTAGCGGGAGGCCTCACAGATACGCAGTATTTT. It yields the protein CASSQGGLAGGLTDTQYF.

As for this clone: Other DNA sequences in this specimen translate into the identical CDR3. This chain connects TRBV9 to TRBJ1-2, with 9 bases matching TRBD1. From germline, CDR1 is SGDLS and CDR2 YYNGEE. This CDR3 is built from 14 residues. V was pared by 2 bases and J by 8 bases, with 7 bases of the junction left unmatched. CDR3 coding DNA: TGTGCCAGCAGCGTCGGGACAGGGCCTTACGGCTACACCTTC. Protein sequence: CASSVGTGPYGYTF.

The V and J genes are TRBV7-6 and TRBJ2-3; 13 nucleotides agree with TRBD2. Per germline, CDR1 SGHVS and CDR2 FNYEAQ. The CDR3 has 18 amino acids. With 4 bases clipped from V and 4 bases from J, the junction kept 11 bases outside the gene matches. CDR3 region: CASSWNLLAGGLPDTQYF. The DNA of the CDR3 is TGTGCCAGCAGCTGGAATCTACTAGCGGGGGGGCTCCCAGATACGCAGTATTTT.

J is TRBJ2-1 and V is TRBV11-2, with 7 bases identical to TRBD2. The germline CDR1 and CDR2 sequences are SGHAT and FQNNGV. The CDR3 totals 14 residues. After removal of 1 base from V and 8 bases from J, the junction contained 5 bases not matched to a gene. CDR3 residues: CASSLVARGDEQFF. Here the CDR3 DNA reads TGTGCCAGCAGCTTAGTTGCCCGGGGGGATGAGCAGTTCTTC.

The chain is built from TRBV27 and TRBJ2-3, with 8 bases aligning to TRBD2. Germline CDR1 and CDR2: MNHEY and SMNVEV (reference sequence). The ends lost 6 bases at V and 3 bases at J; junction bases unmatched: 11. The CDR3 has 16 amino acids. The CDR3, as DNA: TGTGCCAGCAGATACATTAGCGGGGAACTTACAGATACGCAGTATTTT. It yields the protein CASRYISGELTDTQYF.

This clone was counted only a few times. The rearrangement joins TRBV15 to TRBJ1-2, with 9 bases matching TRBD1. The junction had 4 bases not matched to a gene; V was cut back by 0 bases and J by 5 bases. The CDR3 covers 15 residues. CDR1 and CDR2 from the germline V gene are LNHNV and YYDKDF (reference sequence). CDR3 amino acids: CATSRETGGSYGYTF. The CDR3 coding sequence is TGTGCCACCAGCAGAGAAACAGGGGGCTCGTATGGCTACACCTTC.

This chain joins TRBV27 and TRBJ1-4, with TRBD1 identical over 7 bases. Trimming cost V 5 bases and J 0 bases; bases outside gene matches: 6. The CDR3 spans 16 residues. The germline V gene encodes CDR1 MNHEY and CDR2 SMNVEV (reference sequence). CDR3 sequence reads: CASSPGQRATNEKLFF. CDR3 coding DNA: TGTGCCAGCAGTCCGGGACAGCGCGCAACTAATGAAAAACTGTTTTTT.

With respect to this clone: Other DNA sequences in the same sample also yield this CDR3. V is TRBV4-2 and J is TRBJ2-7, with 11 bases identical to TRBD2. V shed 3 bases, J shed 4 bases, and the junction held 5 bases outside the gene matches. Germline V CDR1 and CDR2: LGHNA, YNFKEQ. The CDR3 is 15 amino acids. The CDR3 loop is CASSQGTSGLYEQYF. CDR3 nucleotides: TGTGCCAGCAGCCAGGGGACTAGCGGTCTGTACGAGCAGTACTTC.

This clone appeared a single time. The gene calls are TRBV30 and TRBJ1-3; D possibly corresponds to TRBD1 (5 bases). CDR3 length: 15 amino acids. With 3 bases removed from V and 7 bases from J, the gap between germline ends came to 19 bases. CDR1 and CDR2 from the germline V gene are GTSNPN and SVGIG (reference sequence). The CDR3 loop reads CAWSVSSAGSNTIYF. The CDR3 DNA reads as TGTGCCTGGAGCGTGTCTTCTGCAGGGTCGAACACCATATATTTT. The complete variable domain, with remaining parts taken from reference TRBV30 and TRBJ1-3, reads SQTIHQWPATLVQPVGSPLSLECTVEGTSNPNLYWYRQAAGRGLQLLFYSVGIGQISSEVPQNLSASRPQDRQFILSSKKLLLSDSGFYLCAWSVSSAGSNTIYFGEGSWLTVV.

CDR3 sequence: CASTPGGNTGELFF. CDR3 bases: TGTGCCAGCACCCCGGGGGGGAACACCGGGGAGCTGTTTTTT. The genes are TRBV6-2 or TRBV6-3 and TRBJ2-2; 7 bases are a match to TRBD2. Germline trimming cut 7 bases from V and 1 base from J; bases unmatched to any gene: 3. The CDR3 sequence is 14 residues long. CDR1 is MNHEY, CDR2 SVGEGT, per germline.

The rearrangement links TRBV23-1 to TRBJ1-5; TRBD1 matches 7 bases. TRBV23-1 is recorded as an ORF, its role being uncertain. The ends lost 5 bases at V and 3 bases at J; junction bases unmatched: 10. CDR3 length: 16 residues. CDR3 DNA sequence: TGCGCCAGCAGTGGACAGGACAGAGAAGACAATCAGCCCCAGCATTTT. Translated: CASSGQDREDNQPQHF.

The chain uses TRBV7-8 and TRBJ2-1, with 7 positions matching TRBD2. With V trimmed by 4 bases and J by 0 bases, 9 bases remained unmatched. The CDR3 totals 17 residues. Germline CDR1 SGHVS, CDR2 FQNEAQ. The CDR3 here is CASSSEGGASSYNEQFF. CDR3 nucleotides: TGTGCCAGCAGCTCTGAGGGAGGGGCGAGCTCCTACAATGAGCAGTTCTTC.

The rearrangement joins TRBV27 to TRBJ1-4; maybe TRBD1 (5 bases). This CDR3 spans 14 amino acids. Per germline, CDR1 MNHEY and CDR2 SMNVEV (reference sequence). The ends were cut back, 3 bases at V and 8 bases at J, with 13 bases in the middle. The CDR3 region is CASSLVGVGEKLFF. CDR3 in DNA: TGTGCCAGCAGTTTGGTAGGGGTTGGGGAAAAACTGTTTTTT.

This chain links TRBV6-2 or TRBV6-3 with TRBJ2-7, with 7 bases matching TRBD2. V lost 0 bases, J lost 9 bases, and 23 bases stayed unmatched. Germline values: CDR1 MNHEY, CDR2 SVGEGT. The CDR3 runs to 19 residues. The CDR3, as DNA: TGTGCCAGCAGTTACTCGATTACGCTTATGGCTAGCGGTTTCGGTGTGCAGTACTTC. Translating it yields CASSYSITLMASGFGVQYF.

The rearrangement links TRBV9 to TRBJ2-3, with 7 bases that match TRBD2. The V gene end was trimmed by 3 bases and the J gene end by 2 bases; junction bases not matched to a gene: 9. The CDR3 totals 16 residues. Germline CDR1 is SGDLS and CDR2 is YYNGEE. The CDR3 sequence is CASSGDLAAHTDTQYF. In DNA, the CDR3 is TGTGCCAGCAGCGGGGATCTAGCGGCCCACACAGATACGCAGTATTTT.

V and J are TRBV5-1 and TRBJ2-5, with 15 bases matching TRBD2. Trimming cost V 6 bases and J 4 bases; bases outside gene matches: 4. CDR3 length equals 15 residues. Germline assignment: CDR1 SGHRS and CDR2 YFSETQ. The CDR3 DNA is TGCGCCAGCACCCTGGGACTAGCGGGAGGAGAGACCCAGTACTTC. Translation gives CASTLGLAGGETQYF.

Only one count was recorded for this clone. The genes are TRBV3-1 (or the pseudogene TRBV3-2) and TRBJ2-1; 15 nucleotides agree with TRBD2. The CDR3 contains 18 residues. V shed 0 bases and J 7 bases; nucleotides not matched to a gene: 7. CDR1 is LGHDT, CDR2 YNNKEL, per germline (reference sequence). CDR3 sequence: CASSQDLIGTSGRNEQFF. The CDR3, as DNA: TGTGCCAGCAGCCAAGATCTTATAGGGACTAGCGGGAGGAATGAGCAGTTCTTC.

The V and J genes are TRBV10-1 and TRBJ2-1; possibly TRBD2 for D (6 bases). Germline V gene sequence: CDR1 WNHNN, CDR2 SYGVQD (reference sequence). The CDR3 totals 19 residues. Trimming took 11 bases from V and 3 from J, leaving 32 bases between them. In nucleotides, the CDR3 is TGCGCCGCCCCGGGACTCCCTTATCGAATGATGAGTGACTACAATGAGCAGTTCTTC. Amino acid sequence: CAAPGLPYRMMSDYNEQFF.

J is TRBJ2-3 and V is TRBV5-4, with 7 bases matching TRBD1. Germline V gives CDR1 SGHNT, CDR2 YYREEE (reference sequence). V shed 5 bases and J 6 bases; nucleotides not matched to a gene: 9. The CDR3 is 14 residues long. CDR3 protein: CASRTTGFVDTQYF. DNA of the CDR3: TGTGCCAGCAGAACGACAGGGTTCGTGGATACGCAGTATTTT.

Written as DNA, the CDR3 is TGTGCCAGCAGCAAACTTATAACAGGGGGCTGGGATCAGCCCCAGCATTTT. It yields the protein CASSKLITGGWDQPQHF. The chain couples TRBV21-1 to TRBJ1-5; TRBD1 reflects the table's D call only, with no check against the DNA. TRBV21-1 has pseudogene status. The CDR3 spans 17 residues.

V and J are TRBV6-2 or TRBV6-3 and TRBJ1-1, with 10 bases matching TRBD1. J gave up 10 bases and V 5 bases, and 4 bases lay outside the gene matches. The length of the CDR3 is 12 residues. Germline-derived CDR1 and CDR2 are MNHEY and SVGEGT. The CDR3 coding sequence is TGTGCCAGCAGTACGAGGGACAGGGGAGCTTTCTTT. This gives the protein CASSTRDRGAFF.